Below, 11 T cell receptor beta chains from the same sample are listed, as sequenced in a study of post-analysis software for immune sequencing data. Their antigens remain unidentified. Carried by the TCR beta cDNA libraries were unique molecular identifiers. Via MiXCR, TCRdb re-called the PCR reads, giving one row per CDR3 protein. The repertoire includes about half a million distinct CDR3 sequences, roughly 34% of them detected once, and 5% to 6% sits in the top ten. Study observations and caveats: The five TRBV segments detected at higher frequency in patients than in controls included TRBV5-6, TRBV5-1 and TRBV20-1.

Sequencing was carried out using blood. Source of these receptors: a girl under 18 with multiple sclerosis.

This clonotype was detected only a few times. CDR3 amino acids: CASSPGLAGRETQYF. In DNA form, the CDR3 reads TGCGCCAGCAGCCCGGGACTAGCGGGCAGAGAGACCCAGTACTTC. This rearrangement joins TRBV5-1 to TRBJ2-5; TRBD2 aligns across 12 bases. The junction had 5 bases not matched to a gene; V was cut back by 4 bases and J by 4 bases. The length of the CDR3 is 15 residues. From germline, CDR1 is SGHRS and CDR2 YFSETQ. The variable domain in full, completed from reference TRBV5-1 and TRBJ2-5, reads KAGVTQTPRYLIKTRGQQVTLSCSPISGHRSVSWYQQTPGQGLQFLFEYFSETQRNKGNFPGRFSGRQFSNSRSEMNVSTLELGDSALYLCASSPGLAGRETQYFGPGTRLLVL.

Comment on this clonotype: One end of the junction does not line up with germline, which may come from a read error. This sequence joins TRBV7-7 and TRBJ2-5; the D gene is possibly TRBD1 (6 bases). From germline, CDR1 is SSHAT and CDR2 FNYEAQ (reference sequence). The CDR3 contains 15 residues. The CDR3 region is CASSHSRDTQETQYF. The CDR3 coding sequence is TGTGCTAGCAGCCATTCTCGGGACACGCAAGAGACCCAGTACTTC.

The chain is built from TRBV20-1 and TRBJ2-7; 9 bases line up with TRBD2. CDR1 is DFQATT and CDR2 is SNEGSKA in the germline V gene (reference sequence). CDR3 size: 14 residues. The V gene end was trimmed by 0 bases and the J gene end by 4 bases; junction bases not matched to a gene: 4. This CDR3 is CSAREAGGSYEQYF. The CDR3 DNA reads TGCAGTGCTAGAGAGGCGGGGGGGTCGTACGAGCAGTACTTC.

The chain joins TRBV27 to TRBJ1-2; 7 nucleotides agree with TRBD1. The germline CDR1 and CDR2 sequences are MNHEY and SMNVEV (reference sequence). The CDR3 loop spans 14 amino acids. Losses at the gene ends were 5 bases for V and 3 bases for J; bases not matched to a gene: 6. CDR3 nucleotides: TGTGCCAGCAGTCCACAGGGGACCTACTATGGCTACACCTTC. Protein: CASSPQGTYYGYTF.

This clonotype was detected a few times. The rearrangement joins TRBV12-3 or TRBV12-4 to TRBJ1-4, with D unresolved. V lost 3 bases to trimming and J lost 9 bases, with 11 bases between them. The CDR3 sequence is 13 residues long. The CDR3 sequence: CASSFDPAKKLFF. DNA of the CDR3: TGTGCCAGCAGTTTTGACCCAGCTAAAAAACTGTTTTTT.

This clonotype was picked up many times. This chain links TRBV29-1 with TRBJ1-2; D is ambiguous. V lost 4 bases and J 1 base, leaving 10 bases between the germline ends. Looked up from germline, CDR1 is SQVTM and CDR2 is ANQGSEA. This CDR3 region has 13 residues. DNA of the CDR3: TGCAGCGTTGTTTTGGGTCTTAACTATGGCTACACCTTC. The encoded protein is CSVVLGLNYGYTF.

The gene calls are TRBV12-3 or TRBV12-4 and TRBJ1-2; 7 bases align to TRBD1. The length of the CDR3 is 14 residues. The junction had 5 bases not matched to a gene; V was cut back by 1 base and J by 6 bases. This CDR3 is CASSLDTGAHGYTF. CDR3 DNA sequence: TGTGCCAGCAGTTTAGACACAGGGGCTCATGGCTACACCTTC.

This clonotype appeared a single time. The chain couples TRBV6-6 to TRBJ2-5, with a possible D match to TRBD2 (5 bases). The J call may not be correct, given that the DNA end is closer to TRBJ2-7. The CDR3 extends over 15 amino acids. Germline V CDR1 and CDR2: MNHNY, SVGAGI (reference sequence). The CDR3 DNA follows: TGTGCCAGCAGTTACCGACCCACCCTCGGGAACGAGCAGTACTTC. Amino acid sequence: CASSYRPTLGNEQYF.

This clonotype appeared a few times. V usage is TRBV9 and J usage is TRBJ2-5, with TRBD2 matching over 10 bases. J gave up 5 bases and V 1 base, and 5 bases lay outside the gene matches. Looked up from germline, CDR1 is SGDLS and CDR2 is YYNGEE. The CDR3 is 15 residues long. CDR3 DNA: TGTGCCAGCAGCGTAAGCGGGGGGGCCGAGGAGACCCAGTACTTC. It yields the protein CASSVSGGAEETQYF.

This clonotype turned up a few times. V usage is TRBV5-4 and J usage is TRBJ2-1; TRBD2 agrees at 12 bases. J was trimmed by 6 bases and V by 2 bases; bases with no gene match: 24. The germline gives CDR1 SGHNT, CDR2 YYREEE (reference sequence). The CDR3 consists of 22 residues. CDR3 loop: CASSFPFFRTGVATSGGNEQFF. The CDR3 coding sequence is TGTGCCAGCAGCTTTCCGTTTTTCCGGACAGGGGTCGCGACTAGCGGGGGCAATGAGCAGTTCTTC.

This clonotype was found once. The chain uses TRBV5-1 and TRBJ1-1; no clear D gene. The CDR3 consists of 14 residues. CDR1 is SGHRS, CDR2 YFSETQ, per germline. V was trimmed by 1 base and J by 5 bases, leaving 12 bases between them. Written as DNA, the CDR3 is TGCGCCAGCAGCTTGACCCGAGGGCTTACTGAAGCTTTCTTT. It encodes CASSLTRGLTEAFF. The whole variable domain, remainder taken from reference TRBV5-1 and TRBJ1-1, is KAGVTQTPRYLIKTRGQQVTLSCSPISGHRSVSWYQQTPGQGLQFLFEYFSETQRNKGNFPGRFSGRQFSNSRSEMNVSTLELGDSALYLCASSLTRGLTEAFFGQGTRLTVV.